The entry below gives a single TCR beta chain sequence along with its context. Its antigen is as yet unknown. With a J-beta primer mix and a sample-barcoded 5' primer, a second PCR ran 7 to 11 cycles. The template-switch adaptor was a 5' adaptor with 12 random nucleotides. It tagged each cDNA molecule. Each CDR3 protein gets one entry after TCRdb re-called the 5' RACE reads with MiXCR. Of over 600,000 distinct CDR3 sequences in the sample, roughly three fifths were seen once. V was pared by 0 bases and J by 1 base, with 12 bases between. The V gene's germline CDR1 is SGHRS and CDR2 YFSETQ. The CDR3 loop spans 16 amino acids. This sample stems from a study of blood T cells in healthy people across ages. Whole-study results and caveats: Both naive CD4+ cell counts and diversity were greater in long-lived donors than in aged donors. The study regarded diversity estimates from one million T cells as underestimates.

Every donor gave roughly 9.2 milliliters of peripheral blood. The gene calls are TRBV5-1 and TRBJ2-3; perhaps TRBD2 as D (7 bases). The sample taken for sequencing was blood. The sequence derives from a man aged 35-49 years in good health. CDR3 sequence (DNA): TGCGCCAGCAGCTTGGCCCCGGGGGGCGGCACAGATACGCAGTATTTT. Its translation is CASSLAPGGGTDTQYF.